These T cell receptor beta chains were read from a single sample in a study of blood T cell repertoires in COVID-19. Sequenced by immunoSEQ multiplex PCR; TCRdb stores in-frame clones only, minus some. In the table there are around 150,000 clones, around four fifths of which are singletons. Material for sequencing was peripheral blood. The receptors here all came from a man in his 70s with acute or convalescent COVID-19. Both conserved end residues are part of each CDR3. Fields, in order: J gene, V gene, D gene, clone size, CDR3 DNA, CDR3 protein. The D gene is left open where the match is weak. Not every row has a clone size; where given, it reads once, few, many or a size class.

j_gene: TRBJ2-7
v_gene: TRBV5-1
d_gene: NA
abundance: NA
CDR3nt: TGCGCCAGCAGCTTGTTGGGCAGGGGCGAGCAGTACTTC
CDR3aa: CASSLLGRGEQYF

j_gene: TRBJ1-2
v_gene: TRBV5-7
d_gene: NA
abundance: NA
CDR3nt: TGTGCCAGCAGCTTGGGACAGGACTGCAGAGGGAAGGTATTTGGCTACACCTTC
CDR3aa: CASSLGQDCRGKVFGYTF

j_gene: TRBJ2-5
v_gene: TRBV10-2
d_gene: NA
abundance: NA
CDR3nt: TGCGCCAGCAGTGAGTCACTGGGGGGCCAAGAGACCCAGTACTTC
CDR3aa: CASSESLGGQETQYF

j_gene: TRBJ1-5
v_gene: TRBV19
d_gene: TRBD1
abundance: NA
CDR3nt: TGTGCCAGCTCGAAGGGGACAGGGGGACGCCAGCCCCAGCATTTT
CDR3aa: CASSKGTGGRQPQHF

j_gene: TRBJ1-5
v_gene: TRBV7-2
d_gene: TRBD1
abundance: few
CDR3nt: TGTGCCAGCAGCTTCGGACAGGGGGATCAGCCCCAGCATTTT
CDR3aa: CASSFGQGDQPQHF

j_gene: TRBJ2-1
v_gene: TRBV6-2/TRBV6-3
d_gene: TRBD2
abundance: few
CDR3nt: TGTGCCAGCAGTACTGGACTAGCGGGAGCCCAGTTCTTC
CDR3aa: CASSTGLAGAQFF

j_gene: TRBJ2-1
v_gene: TRBV3-1/TRBV3-2
d_gene: TRBD2
abundance: NA
CDR3nt: TGTGCCAGCAGCCAAGAGCCCAGCGGGGGGTACTACAATGAGCAGTTCTTC
CDR3aa: CASSQEPSGGYYNEQFF

j_gene: TRBJ2-1
v_gene: TRBV6-1
d_gene: NA
abundance: NA
CDR3nt: TGTGCCAGCAGTGAATACCCTAGAGAGGCGAATGAGCAGTTCTTC
CDR3aa: CASSEYPREANEQFF

j_gene: TRBJ2-7
v_gene: TRBV19
d_gene: TRBD1
abundance: once
CDR3nt: TGTGCCAGTAGTGCCGCCTTGTGGACAGGGACCTACGAGCAGTACTTC
CDR3aa: CASSAALWTGTYEQYF

j_gene: TRBJ2-3
v_gene: TRBV18
d_gene: TRBD2
abundance: NA
CDR3nt: TGTGCCAGCTCACCGCGGGGGGATACGCAGTATTTT
CDR3aa: CASSPRGDTQYF

j_gene: TRBJ2-5
v_gene: TRBV3-1/TRBV3-2
d_gene: NA
abundance: few
CDR3nt: TGTGCCAGCACCGTAGGACAGAGGGAGACCCAGTACTTC
CDR3aa: CASTVGQRETQYF

j_gene: TRBJ2-3
v_gene: TRBV19
d_gene: NA
abundance: NA
CDR3nt: TGTGCCAGTAGTCCCCGAGGAGATACGCAGTATTTT
CDR3aa: CASSPRGDTQYF

j_gene: TRBJ2-7
v_gene: TRBV21-1
d_gene: NA
abundance: NA
CDR3nt: TGTGCCAGCAGCAAAGTCTCCCACGAGCAGTACTTC
CDR3aa: CASSKVSHEQYF

j_gene: TRBJ2-1
v_gene: TRBV19
d_gene: TRBD1
abundance: NA
CDR3nt: TGTGCCAGTAGTGGACGGGACAGGGGTTGGAATGAGCAGTTCTTC
CDR3aa: CASSGRDRGWNEQFF

j_gene: TRBJ2-3
v_gene: TRBV24-1
d_gene: NA
abundance: NA
CDR3nt: TGTGCCACCAGTGATTCCCAAGGGAGGGGGTCGTCAGATACGCAGTATTTT
CDR3aa: CATSDSQGRGSSDTQYF

j_gene: TRBJ2-7
v_gene: TRBV9
d_gene: NA
abundance: NA
CDR3nt: TGTGCCAGCAGCGTAGGTGGAGCACGTACCTACGAGCAGTACTTC
CDR3aa: CASSVGGARTYEQYF

j_gene: TRBJ2-3
v_gene: TRBV19
d_gene: TRBD1
abundance: NA
CDR3nt: TGTGCCAGCAGGGGGATGAGCACAGATACGCAGTATTTT
CDR3aa: CASRGMSTDTQYF